These 20 T cell receptor beta chains came from one sample sequenced in a study of blood T cell repertoires in COVID-19. The protocol was immunoSEQ multiplex PCR, while the TCRdb copy is restricted to in-frame clones and leaves out a portion. The table includes a few hundred thousand clones, roughly 85% detected once. The sample comprised PBMCs or T cells enriched from blood (not recorded which). All receptors derive from a woman aged 30 to 39 who had recovered from COVID-19.

The V gene is TRBV6-5, the J gene TRBJ2-2; tentatively, D is TRBD1 (5 bases). The CDR3 runs to 16 residues. Germline V lookup: CDR1 MNHEY, CDR2 SVGAGI. Deletions cut 2 bases from V and 4 bases from J, with 14 bases between. Here the CDR3 reads CASSYLGPQGTGELFF. The CDR3 nucleotides are TGTGCCAGCAGTTACCTAGGACCCCAGGGCACCGGGGAGCTGTTTTTT.

This clone occurred once. The chain combines TRBV7-9 with TRBJ2-7; the match to TRBD1 covers 7 bases. The CDR3 is 15 amino acids. Unmatched junction bases numbered 11, after V lost 5 bases and J lost 4 bases. The V gene's germline CDR1 is SEHNR and CDR2 FQNEAQ (reference sequence). The CDR3 bases are TGTGCCAGCAGCCCCCTGGGGACAGTAGAGTACGAGCAGTACTTC. Protein sequence: CASSPLGTVEYEQYF.

This chain joins TRBV6-2 or TRBV6-3 and TRBJ2-1; D is possibly TRBD1 (7 bases). The V gene's germline CDR1 is MNHEY and CDR2 SVGEGT. The CDR3 extends over 15 amino acids. V lost 7 bases to trimming and J lost 9 bases, with 22 bases between them. This CDR3 is CASTPRGQGGGEQFF. In DNA form, the CDR3 reads TGTGCCAGCACCCCAAGGGGTCAGGGGGGCGGTGAGCAGTTCTTC.

This chain connects TRBV5-1 to TRBJ1-1, with 8 bases identical to TRBD1. Trimming took 4 bases from V and 3 from J; bases not matched to a gene: 11. In germline, CDR1 is SGHRS, CDR2 YFSETQ. CDR3 length: 16 residues. This chain's CDR3 is CASSPGQGWVYTEAFF. Written as DNA, the CDR3 is TGCGCCAGCAGCCCAGGACAGGGCTGGGTATACACTGAAGCTTTCTTT.

The CDR3 spells CASAGAMNTEAFF. The CDR3 coding sequence is TGTGCCAGCGCTGGAGCTATGAACACTGAAGCTTTCTTT. V and J are TRBV21-1 and TRBJ1-1. TRBV21-1 is labeled a pseudogene. The CDR3 totals 13 residues.

The chain has TRBV6-9 and TRBJ2-3; D might be TRBD2 (6 bases). Germline CDR1 and CDR2: MNHGY and SVAAGI. CDR3 size: 16 residues. Trimming took off 7 bases at V and 1 base at J, with 18 bases between the two ends. Written as DNA, the CDR3 is TGTGCCAGCAAACTTTGGGGCGGGGTTTGCACAGATACGCAGTATTTT. Encoded protein: CASKLWGGVCTDTQYF.

The chain has TRBV7-3 and TRBJ1-1, with TRBD1 identical over 11 bases. The germline CDR1 and CDR2 sequences are SGHTA and FQGTGA. Germline trimming cut 5 bases from V and 5 bases from J; bases unmatched to any gene: 7. The CDR3 extends over 15 amino acids. For the CDR3, the DNA is TGTGCCAGCAGCACCCCGGACAGGGGGCGGACTGAAGCTTTCTTT. Protein: CASSTPDRGRTEAFF. Variable domain in full (rest from reference TRBV7-3 and TRBJ1-1): GAGVSQTPSNKVTEKGKYVELRCDPISGHTALYWYRQSLGQGPEFLIYFQGTGAADDSGLPNDRFFAVRPEGSVSTLKIQRTERGDSAVYLCASSTPDRGRTEAFFGQGTRLTVV.

The chain links TRBV7-3 to TRBJ2-5; D is undetermined. The CDR3 totals 14 residues. Germline V CDR1 and CDR2: SGHTA, FQGTGA. V dropped 5 bases and J dropped 3 bases, with 13 bases sitting between them. The CDR3 reads CASSPRLGEETQYF. CDR3 coding DNA: TGTGCCAGCAGCCCCCGACTGGGTGAAGAGACCCAGTACTTC.

The rearrangement uses TRBV6-1 and TRBJ1-1; D is unclear. The CDR3 has 16 amino acids. Between the trimmed V and J ends, which lost 1 base and 5 bases, there was a span of 17 bases. CDR1 is MNHNS and CDR2 is SASEGT in the germline V gene. The CDR3 loop reads CASSEGALGRGTEAFF. The CDR3 DNA sequence: TGTGCCAGCAGTGAAGGGGCCCTCGGACGGGGAACTGAAGCTTTCTTT.

The J gene is TRBJ1-1, the V gene TRBV6-2 or TRBV6-3; D call uncertain. The CDR3 spans 13 residues. The germline CDR1 and CDR2 sequences are MNHEY and SVGEGT. The V end lost 4 bases, the J end lost 5 bases, and 11 bases lay between the germline ends. DNA for the CDR3: TGTGCCAGCAGTTTTGCCGGAGGAACTGAAGCTTTCTTT. Protein: CASSFAGGTEAFF.

This chain connects TRBV2 to TRBJ2-3; 7 bases fit TRBD2. The CDR3 has 11 residues. V shed 11 bases, J shed 3 bases, and the junction held 2 bases outside the gene matches. Germline values: CDR1 SNHLY, CDR2 FYNNEI. The CDR3 bases are TGTGCCGAGGGAGGGACAGATACGCAGTATTTT. It encodes CAEGGTDTQYF.

The chain employs TRBV20-1 and TRBJ1-3; D is ambiguous. Per germline, CDR1 DFQATT and CDR2 SNEGSKA (reference sequence). This CDR3 contains 13 residues. The ends were cut back, 3 bases at V and 0 bases at J, with 6 bases in the middle. The CDR3 DNA reads as TGCAGTGCTAGTCCGTCCTCTGGAAACACCATATATTTT. Translating gives CSASPSSGNTIYF.

The V call is TRBV7-9, the J call TRBJ1-2; TRBD1 might be the D (5 bases). The CDR3 covers 12 residues. V was trimmed by 4 bases and J by 4 bases, leaving 7 bases between them. CDR1 SEHNR and CDR2 FQNEAQ come from the germline V gene (reference sequence). The CDR3 nucleotides read TGTGCCAGCAGCTGGGACTCCTATGGCTACACCTTC. Amino acid sequence: CASSWDSYGYTF.

V gene TRBV11-1 combines with J gene TRBJ2-2, with TRBD2 matching over 7 bases. The germline V gene has CDR1 SGHAT and CDR2 FQDESV (reference sequence). The CDR3 runs 15 residues. Trimming removed 2 bases from V and 5 bases from J; junction bases left unmatched: 5. The CDR3 coding sequence is TGTGCCAGCAGCTTATATGGGGGGGTGACCGGGGAGCTGTTTTTT. This encodes CASSLYGGVTGELFF.

The V and J genes are TRBV6-2 or TRBV6-3 and TRBJ1-1, with 8 nucleotides matching TRBD1. Germline assignment: CDR1 MNHEY and CDR2 SVGEGT. This CDR3 region has 15 residues. J was trimmed by 0 bases and V by 5 bases; bases with no gene match: 5. The CDR3 protein is CASSETGALNTEAFF. CDR3 bases: TGTGCCAGCAGTGAGACAGGGGCTTTGAACACTGAAGCTTTCTTT.

The chain recombines TRBV9 with TRBJ1-4; 8 nucleotides align to TRBD1. This CDR3 spans 17 amino acids. The V and J ends lost 0 bases and 5 bases, in that order; junction bases with no gene match: 9. Germline V CDR1 and CDR2: SGDLS, YYNGEE. The CDR3 DNA sequence: TGTGCCAGCAGCGTAGCGGCAGGGGGCTCGGGGAATGAAAAACTGTTTTTT. It translates to CASSVAAGGSGNEKLFF.

This clone was observed once. The V call is TRBV7-3, the J call TRBJ1-6, with 7 bases fitting TRBD1. The CDR3 totals 15 residues. Germline CDR1 reads SGHTA; CDR2 reads FQGTGA. The junction had 1 base not matched to a gene; V was cut back by 3 bases and J by 2 bases. The DNA for the CDR3 is TGTGCCAGCAGCTTGACAGGGCCCTATAATTCACCCCTCCACTTT. Its protein product is CASSLTGPYNSPLHF. The entire variable domain, with the rest obtained from reference TRBV7-3 and TRBJ1-6, is as follows: GAGVSQTPSNKVTEKGKYVELRCDPISGHTALYWYRQSLGQGPEFLIYFQGTGAADDSGLPNDRFFAVRPEGSVSTLKIQRTERGDSAVYLCASSLTGPYNSPLHFGNGTRLTVT.

The chain is built from TRBV6-5 and TRBJ2-7; 8 bases are shared with TRBD2. The germline V gene has CDR1 MNHEY and CDR2 SVGAGI. Germline trimming cut 6 bases from V and 4 bases from J; bases unmatched to any gene: 8. CDR3 size: 14 residues. This CDR3 reads CASRSSGGGYEQYF. The CDR3 DNA reads TGTGCCAGCAGAAGCTCGGGGGGGGGATACGAGCAGTACTTC.

This rearrangement joins TRBV7-2 to TRBJ2-7; D is unresolved. Trimming cost V 3 bases and J 0 bases, with 9 bases left between them. The CDR3 consists of 14 residues. CDR1 is SGHTA and CDR2 is FQGNSA in the germline V gene. CDR3 in amino acids: CASSFTWSSYEQYF. The CDR3 region has the DNA TGTGCCAGCAGCTTTACCTGGAGCTCCTACGAGCAGTACTTC.

This chain uses TRBV28 with TRBJ1-5, with D perhaps matching TRBD1 (6 bases). This CDR3 comprises 13 residues. CDR1 and CDR2 (germline): MDHEN, SYDVKM. The ends were cut back, 1 base at V and 6 bases at J, with 7 bases in the middle. The CDR3 loop is CASSLSGVQPQHF. The CDR3 DNA reads as TGTGCCAGCAGTTTATCAGGGGTTCAGCCCCAGCATTTT.